Following are 3 T cell receptor beta chains from one sample sequenced in a study of post-analysis software for immune sequencing data. Study observations and caveats: Patients had higher frequencies than controls of five TRBV segments, including TRBV5-6, TRBV5-1 and TRBV20-1.

Sequencing libraries made from TCR beta cDNA carried unique molecular identifiers. One entry per CDR3 protein results from TCRdb running MiXCR on the PCR reads. Found here are over 250,000 distinct CDR3 sequences, 35% to 40% of them singletons; the top ten hold approximately 4.6%. These receptors have no known antigen. The sequenced sample was blood. The receptors here all came from a girl under 18 with multiple sclerosis.

This clonotype was seen more than once but under ten times. The chain is built from TRBV18 and TRBJ1-2; D gene unclear. Germline CDR1 and CDR2: KGHSH and LQKENI. The CDR3 length is 13 residues. Trimming pared 4 bases from V and 6 bases from J, leaving 12 bases between. CDR3 sequence (DNA): TGTGCCAGCTCACTTAACCACTTCGATGGCTACACCTTC. It encodes CASSLNHFDGYTF. Full variable domain (remainder filled in from reference TRBV18 and TRBJ1-2): NAGVMQNPRHLVRRRGQEARLRCSPMKGHSHVYWYRQLPEEGLKFMVYLQKENIIDESGMPKERFSAEFPKEGPSILRIQQVVRGDSAAYFCASSLNHFDGYTFGSGTRLTVV.

The table lists this clonotype with many counts. The V gene is TRBV7-9, the J gene TRBJ1-2; no definite D call. Germline V gene sequence: CDR1 SEHNR, CDR2 FQNEAQ (reference sequence). V was shortened by 6 bases and J by 10 bases, with 12 bases between the two germline ends. The CDR3 is made up of 11 amino acids. The chain's CDR3 is CASSSQAVYTF. CDR3 sequence (DNA): TGTGCCAGCAGTTCCCAAGCCGTCTACACCTTC. Combining the CDR3 with reference TRBV7-9 and TRBJ1-2 gives the whole variable domain DTGVSQNPRHKITKRGQNVTFRCDPISEHNRLYWYRQTLGQGPEFLTYFQNEAQLEKSRLLSDRFSAERPKGSFSTLEIQRTEQGDSAMYLCASSSQAVYTFGSGTRLTVV.

This clonotype showed up just a few times. One end of the junction is discordant with germline, which a read error may explain. The rearrangement uses TRBV6-6 and TRBJ2-1; 7 nucleotides agree with TRBD2. Germline lookup yields CDR1 MNHNY and CDR2 SVGAGI (reference sequence). This CDR3 is 15 amino acids long. The CDR3 region has the DNA TGTGCCTGCAGTTACGGCGGGGGTTCCTACAATGAGCAGTTCTTC. It yields the protein CACSYGGGSYNEQFF.